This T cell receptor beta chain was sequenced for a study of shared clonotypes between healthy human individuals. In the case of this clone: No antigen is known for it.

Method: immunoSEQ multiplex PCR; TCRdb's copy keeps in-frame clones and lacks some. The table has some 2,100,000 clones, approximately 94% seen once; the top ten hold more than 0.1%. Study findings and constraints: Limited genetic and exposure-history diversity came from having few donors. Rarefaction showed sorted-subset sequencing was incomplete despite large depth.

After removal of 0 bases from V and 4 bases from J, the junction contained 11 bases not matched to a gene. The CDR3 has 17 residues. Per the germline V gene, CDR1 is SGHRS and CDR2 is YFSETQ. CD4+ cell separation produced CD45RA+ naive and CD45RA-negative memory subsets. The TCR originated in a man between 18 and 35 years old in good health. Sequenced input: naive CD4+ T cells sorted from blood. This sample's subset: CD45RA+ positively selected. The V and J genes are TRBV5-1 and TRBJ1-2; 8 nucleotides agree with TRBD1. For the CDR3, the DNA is TGCGCCAGCAGCTTGGGACAGGGGTCGATCCCGGTCTATGGCTACACCTTC. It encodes CASSLGQGSIPVYGYTF. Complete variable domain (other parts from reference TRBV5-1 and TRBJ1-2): KAGVTQTPRYLIKTRGQQVTLSCSPISGHRSVSWYQQTPGQGLQFLFEYFSETQRNKGNFPGRFSGRQFSNSRSEMNVSTLELGDSALYLCASSLGQGSIPVYGYTFGSGTRLTVV.